This TCR beta chain was observed in a study of T cell repertoires in cytomegalovirus infection (dated by TCRdb to between 2018 and 2021). General notes on the study: Donor HLA type was relevant to the analysis, as public TCR beta signatures indicated carriage of CMV infection together with the matching HLA type.

There are many counts of this clonotype. Its antigen is not yet known. No base-level quality is on record; no much larger clone is a single base apart. The instrument given in TCRdb is Illumina HiSeq 1500. TCRdb passed the public sequencing reads through fastp at Q25 and MiXCR, retaining productive beta sequences. Each entry is one CDR3 protein sequence, shown with its most common DNA and genes. The sample profile shows fewer than 250,000 distinct CDR3 sequences; approximately 13% of them were found once. Of the sample, approximately 1.6% is held by the ten largest clones. CDR1 is given as SGHTA and CDR2 as FQGNSA, both from the germline V gene. The cysteine opens and the phenylalanine closes a CDR3 of 16 amino acids. Only CDR3 DNA is held: 48 bases, read in frame from base 1. Trimming removed 0 bases from V and 7 bases from J; the gene matches leave 10 bases unexplained. Results the study describes overall, beyond this receptor: Carriers of CMV infection plus the relevant HLA type were discriminated by the cumulative frequency of public TCR beta family members in the study cohort and in an independent approximately 360-donor cohort. The ex vivo response was dominated by HLA-C-restricted CMV-specific TCR beta clonotypes, and the single most frequent clonotype in two of eight donors was supplied by these HLA-C-restricted clonotypes.

Recombination joined TRBV7-2 with TRBJ1-2; the central 8 bases match TRBD1. Material: PBMCs. The receptor's source is a human donor in good health (CMV status not recorded). Some clones in this sample may be carry-over from other donors' samples. This receptor carries the CDR3 CASSLAPNGQGGGYTF. At the DNA level, the sequence is TGTGCCAGCAGCTTAGCCCCAAACGGACAGGGAGGTGGCTACACCTTC.